The TCR beta chain under discussion was sequenced for a study of T-cell reconstitution after alpha-beta-depleted transplantation in children. Regarding the study as a whole: Surviving recipient cells, namely T cells and thymic progenitors, were the source of high day-60 TCRbeta diversity in some patients. T-cell numbers and diversity one year post-transplant derived largely from freshly generated T cells. About two months after transplant, alpha-beta T cells reportedly came from several hundred expanded graft clones.

This clonotype was seen many times. Its antigen is not known. This CDR3 is built from 18 residues. The V end was cut by 0 bases, the J end by 4 bases, with 20 bases between. Germline CDR1 and CDR2: SGHRS and YFSETQ. The authors prepared the TCRbeta library with unique molecular identifiers. TCRdb reanalysed the PCR reads using MiXCR and keeps one entry per CDR3 protein. This sample has 250,000 to 300,000 distinct CDR3 sequences, with around 7.1% found just once. This chain joins TRBV5-1 and TRBJ2-1; D is undetermined. The specimen comprised peripheral blood, sampled 360 days after TCRalphabeta/CD19-depleted stem cell transplant. The sequence came from a female patient between 2 and 15 years old who had a stem cell transplant for Fanconi anemia, so the T cells may come from the graft donor. In DNA, the CDR3 is TGCGCCAGCAGCTTGGGGGTCAACACCCTGCCCTCATACAATGAGCAGTTCTTC. Amino acid sequence: CASSLGVNTLPSYNEQFF. The entire variable domain, with the rest obtained from reference TRBV5-1 and TRBJ2-1, is as follows: KAGVTQTPRYLIKTRGQQVTLSCSPISGHRSVSWYQQTPGQGLQFLFEYFSETQRNKGNFPGRFSGRQFSNSRSEMNVSTLELGDSALYLCASSLGVNTLPSYNEQFFGPGTRLTVL.